This T cell receptor beta chain comes out of a study of shared clonotypes between healthy human individuals. Study-level information: Every donor yielded three CD4 naive, three CD4 memory, two CD8 naive and one CD8 memory plate.

This clone has a single count. The CDR3 has 14 amino acids. V was pared by 2 bases and J by 11 bases, with 16 bases between. The germline V gene has CDR1 SGHRS and CDR2 YFSETQ. The assay was immunoSEQ multiplex PCR, and TCRdb's table has in-frame clones only and misses some. Among about 1.5 million clones, 95% to 99% were seen once, and the ten largest hold about 0.45%. The chain combines TRBV5-1 with TRBJ1-4; D remains unclear. The receptor was isolated from a young man in good health. The source material was naive CD4+ T cells sorted from blood. Subset given: CD45RA+ positively selected. The CDR3 DNA reads as TGCGCCAGCAGCTTTGACCCATCTCCTGGGAAACTGTTTTTT. It translates to CASSFDPSPGKLFF.